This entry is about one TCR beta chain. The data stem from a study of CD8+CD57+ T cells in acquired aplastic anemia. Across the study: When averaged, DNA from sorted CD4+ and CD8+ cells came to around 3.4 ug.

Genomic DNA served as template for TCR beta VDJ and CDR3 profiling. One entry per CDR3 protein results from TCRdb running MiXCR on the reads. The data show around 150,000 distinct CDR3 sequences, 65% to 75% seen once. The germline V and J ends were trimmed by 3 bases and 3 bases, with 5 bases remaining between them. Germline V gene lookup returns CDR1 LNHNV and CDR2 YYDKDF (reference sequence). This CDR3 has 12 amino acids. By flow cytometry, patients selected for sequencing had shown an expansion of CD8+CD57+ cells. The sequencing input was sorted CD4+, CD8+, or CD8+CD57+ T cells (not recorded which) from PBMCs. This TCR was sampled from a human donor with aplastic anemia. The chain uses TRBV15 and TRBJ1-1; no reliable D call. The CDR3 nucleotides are TGTGCCACCAGCAGGGCCTACACTGAAGCTTTCTTT. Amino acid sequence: CATSRAYTEAFF. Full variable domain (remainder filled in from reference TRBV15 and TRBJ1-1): DAMVIQNPRYQVTQFGKPVTLSCSQTLNHNVMYWYQQKSSQAPKLLFHYYDKDFNNEADTPDNFQSRRPNTSFCFLDIRSPGLGDTAMYLCATSRAYTEAFFGQGTRLTVV.